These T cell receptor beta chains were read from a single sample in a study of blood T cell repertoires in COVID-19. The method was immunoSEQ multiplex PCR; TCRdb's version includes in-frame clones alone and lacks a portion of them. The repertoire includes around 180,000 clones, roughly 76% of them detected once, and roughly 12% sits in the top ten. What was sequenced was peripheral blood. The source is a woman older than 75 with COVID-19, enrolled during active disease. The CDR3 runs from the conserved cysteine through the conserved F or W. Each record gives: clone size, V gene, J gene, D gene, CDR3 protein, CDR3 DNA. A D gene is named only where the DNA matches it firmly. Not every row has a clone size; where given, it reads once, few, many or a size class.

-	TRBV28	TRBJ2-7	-	CASAGRAYEQYF	TGTGCCAGCGCGGGACGGGCCTACGAGCAGTACTTC
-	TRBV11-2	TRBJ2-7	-	CASSSPSYGVVEQYF	TGTGCCAGCAGCTCCCCGAGCTACGGGGTTGTCGAGCAGTACTTC
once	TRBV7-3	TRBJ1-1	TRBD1	CASSLETGGPEAFF	TGTGCCAGCAGCTTGGAGACAGGGGGCCCTGAAGCTTTCTTT
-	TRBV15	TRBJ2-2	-	CATSRDRGGTGELFF	TGTGCCACCAGCAGAGATAGGGGGGGCACCGGGGAGCTGTTTTTT
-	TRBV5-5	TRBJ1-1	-	CASSLADGNTEAFF	TGTGCCAGCAGTTTAGCAGACGGGAACACTGAAGCTTTCTTT
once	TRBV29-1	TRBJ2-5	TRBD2	CSVGYSGGTQETQYF	TGCAGCGTGGGCTATAGCGGGGGGACCCAAGAGACCCAGTACTTC
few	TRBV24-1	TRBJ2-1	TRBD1	CATSDNRGLAEQFF	TGTGCCACCAGTGACAACAGGGGGCTGGCTGAGCAGTTCTTC
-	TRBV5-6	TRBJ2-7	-	CASSLGVVTYEQYF	TGTGCCAGCAGCTTGGGTGTCGTTACCTACGAGCAGTACTTC
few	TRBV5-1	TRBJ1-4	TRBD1	CASSLGDRGRNEKLFF	TGCGCCAGCAGCTTGGGGGACAGGGGGCGGAATGAAAAACTGTTTTTT
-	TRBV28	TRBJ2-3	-	CASSSWASSTDTQYF	TGTGCCAGCAGTTCGTGGGCATCTAGCACAGATACGCAGTATTTT
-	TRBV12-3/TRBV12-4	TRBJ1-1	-	CASSHQGYTEAFF	TGTGCCAGCAGCCATCAGGGCTACACTGAAGCTTTCTTT
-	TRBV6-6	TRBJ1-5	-	CASSYSLGDQPQHF	TGTGCCAGCAGTTACTCGTTGGGAGATCAGCCCCAGCATTTT
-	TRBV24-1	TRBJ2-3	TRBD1	CATRAGGQGSTDTQYF	TGTGCCACCAGGGCTGGGGGACAGGGTAGCACAGATACGCAGTATTTT
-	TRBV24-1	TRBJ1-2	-	CATSDGYGYTF	TGTGCCACCAGTGACGGCTATGGCTACACCTTC
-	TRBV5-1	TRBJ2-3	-	CASSKDYPSTDTQYF	TGCGCCAGCAGCAAGGACTACCCGAGCACAGATACGCAGTATTTT
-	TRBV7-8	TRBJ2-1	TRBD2	CASSLTIGLAGPAEQFF	TGTGCCAGCAGCCTAACGATAGGACTAGCGGGACCCGCTGAGCAGTTCTTC
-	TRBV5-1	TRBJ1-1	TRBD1	CASSIWTGTEAFF	TGCGCCAGCAGTATTTGGACAGGGACTGAAGCTTTCTTT
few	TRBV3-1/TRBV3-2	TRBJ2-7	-	CASSHYYEQYF	TGTGCCAGCAGCCATTACTACGAGCAGTACTTC
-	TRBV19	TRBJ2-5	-	CASTETPFQETQYF	TGTGCCAGTACCGAGACACCCTTCCAAGAGACCCAGTACTTC
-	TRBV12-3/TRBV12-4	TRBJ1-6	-	CASSLRDDSPLHF	TGTGCCAGCAGTTTGAGGGATGATTCACCCCTCCACTTT
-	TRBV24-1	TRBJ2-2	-	CATSDAVQNTGELFF	TGTGCCACCAGTGATGCGGTGCAGAACACCGGGGAGCTGTTTTTT
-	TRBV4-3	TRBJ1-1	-	CASSQDRRQGTFNTEAFF	TGCGCCAGCAGCCAAGATAGGAGGCAGGGGACATTCAACACTGAAGCTTTCTTT
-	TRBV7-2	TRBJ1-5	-	CASSPRRNQPQHF	TGTGCCAGCAGCCCCAGGAGGAATCAGCCCCAGCATTTT
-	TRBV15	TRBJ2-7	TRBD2	CATSPGRGYEQYF	TGTGCCACCAGCCCTGGGCGGGGGTACGAGCAGTACTTC
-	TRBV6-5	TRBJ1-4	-	CASHRVWDEKLFF	TGTGCCAGCCACAGGGTGTGGGATGAAAAACTGTTTTTT
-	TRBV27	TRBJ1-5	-	CASSLYGLNNQPQHF	TGTGCCAGCAGTTTATATGGGCTCAACAATCAGCCCCAGCATTTT
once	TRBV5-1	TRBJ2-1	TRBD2	CASSPKTSGGITYNEQFF	TGCGCCAGCAGCCCAAAGACTAGCGGGGGAATCACCTACAATGAGCAGTTCTTC
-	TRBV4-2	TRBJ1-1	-	CASSQGSLGTEAFF	TGTGCCAGCAGCCAAGGGAGCCTCGGCACTGAAGCTTTCTTT